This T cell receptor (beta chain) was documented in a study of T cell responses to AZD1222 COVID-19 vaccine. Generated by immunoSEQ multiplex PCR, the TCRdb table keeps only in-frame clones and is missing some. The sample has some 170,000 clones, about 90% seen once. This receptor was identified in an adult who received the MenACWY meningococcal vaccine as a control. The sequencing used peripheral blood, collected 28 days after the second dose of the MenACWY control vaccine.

CDR3 residues: CASSIKRGSTEAFF. The CDR3 DNA reads TGTGCCAGTAGTATCAAGCGAGGGTCCACTGAAGCTTTCTTT. This chain links TRBV19 with TRBJ1-1; no clear D gene. The V end was cut by 3 bases, the J end by 4 bases, with 12 bases between. CDR3 length: 14 residues. Germline V lookup: CDR1 LNHDA, CDR2 SQIVND (reference sequence).